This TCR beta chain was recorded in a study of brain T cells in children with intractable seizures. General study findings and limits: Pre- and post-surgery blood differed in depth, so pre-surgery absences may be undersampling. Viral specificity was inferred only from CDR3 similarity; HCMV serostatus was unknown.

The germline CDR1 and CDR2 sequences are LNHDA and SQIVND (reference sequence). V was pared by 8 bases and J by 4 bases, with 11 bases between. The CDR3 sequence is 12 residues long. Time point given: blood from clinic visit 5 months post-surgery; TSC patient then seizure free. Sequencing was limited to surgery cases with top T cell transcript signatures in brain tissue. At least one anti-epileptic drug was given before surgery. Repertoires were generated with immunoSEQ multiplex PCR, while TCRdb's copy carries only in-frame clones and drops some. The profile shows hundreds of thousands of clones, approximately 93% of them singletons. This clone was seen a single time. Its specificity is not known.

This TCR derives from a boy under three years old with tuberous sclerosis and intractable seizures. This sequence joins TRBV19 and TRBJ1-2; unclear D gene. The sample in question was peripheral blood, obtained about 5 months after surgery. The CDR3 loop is CASSKGIYGYTF. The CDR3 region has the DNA TGTGCCAGTTCAAAGGGAATCTATGGCTACACCTTC.